This is a list of T cell receptor beta chains from one sample in a study of radiotherapy plus CTLA-4 blockade in lung cancer. Measured with immunoSEQ multiplex PCR; TCRdb has only the in-frame clones, and not every one. The data contain 60,000 to 70,000 clones, 79% of them singletons. The sample consisted of peripheral blood, taken from a patient treated with radiotherapy plus ipilimumab. The receptors shown here come from a human donor with non-small cell lung cancer who had a complete response to radiotherapy plus ipilimumab. Both conserved end residues are part of each CDR3. The D gene is left open where the match is weak. Size is omitted from some rows. Given values are once, few, many or a class for expanded clones.

TRBV19	NA	TRBJ2-1	NA	CASSITNYNEQFF	TGTGCCAGTAGTATCACTAACTACAATGAGCAGTTCTTC
TRBV27	TRBD1	TRBJ1-4	NA	CASSPAGTELSTNEKLFF	TGTGCCAGCAGTCCCGCCGGGACAGAGCTTTCAACTAATGAAAAACTGTTTTTT
TRBV5-5	NA	TRBJ2-1	NA	CASSFESGFSDYNEQFF	TGTGCCAGCAGCTTTGAAAGTGGTTTTTCGGACTACAATGAGCAGTTCTTC
TRBV5-4	NA	TRBJ1-2	NA	CASSLAKEGQGYGYTF	TGTGCCAGCAGCTTGGCCAAAGAGGGGCAAGGCTATGGCTACACCTTC
TRBV19	TRBD1	TRBJ2-7	few	CASSRQGAGSYEQYF	TGTGCCAGTAGTAGGCAGGGGGCGGGATCCTACGAGCAGTACTTC
TRBV30	TRBD2	TRBJ2-1	NA	CAWRLAGGWYNEQFF	TGTGCCTGGAGGCTAGCGGGGGGATGGTATAATGAGCAGTTCTTC
TRBV30	TRBD1	TRBJ1-6	NA	CAWRGGDRVTPLHF	TGTGCCTGGCGAGGGGGGGACAGGGTGACACCCCTCCACTTT
TRBV4-1	NA	TRBJ2-1	NA	CASSQGQVYNEQFF	TGCGCCAGCAGCCAAGGACAGGTTTACAATGAGCAGTTCTTC
TRBV5-4	TRBD1	TRBJ1-2	NA	CASSWGQGVDGYTF	TGTGCCAGCAGCTGGGGACAGGGCGTCGATGGCTACACCTTC
TRBV6-6	NA	TRBJ2-2	many	CASSYPRTGTTGELFF	TGTGCCAGCAGTTACCCCCGAACAGGGACCACCGGGGAGCTGTTTTTT
TRBV27	NA	TRBJ2-1	NA	CASSLSILGLYNEQFF	TGTGCCAGCAGTTTATCGATTCTGGGGCTCTACAATGAGCAGTTCTTC
TRBV19	NA	TRBJ2-1	NA	CASSTPPFEQFF	TGTGCCAGTAGTACCCCCCCATTTGAGCAGTTCTTC
TRBV7-9	TRBD2	TRBJ2-7	NA	CASSVGTSGGYEQYF	TGTGCCAGCAGCGTCGGGACTAGCGGGGGCTACGAGCAGTACTTC
TRBV30	NA	TRBJ2-5	NA	CAWSYVRTVIQETQYF	TGTGCCTGGAGTTATGTAAGGACAGTGATCCAAGAGACCCAGTACTTC
TRBV7-2	TRBD2	TRBJ2-3	NA	CASSMGTSGGAIDTQYF	TGTGCCAGCAGCATGGGGACTAGCGGGGGGGCCATAGATACGCAGTATTTT
TRBV11-3	NA	TRBJ1-1	NA	CASSLGGGAFF	TGTGCCAGCAGCTTAGGCGGGGGAGCTTTCTTT
TRBV11-3	NA	TRBJ2-1	NA	CASSSMTEQFF	TGTGCCAGCAGCTCCATGACTGAGCAGTTCTTC
TRBV19	TRBD2	TRBJ2-1	NA	CASSVSGTSHVF	TGTGCCAGTAGTGTCTCCGGGACTAGCCATGTCTTC
TRBV11-2	NA	TRBJ2-1	NA	CASSLGPGLYNEQFF	TGTGCCAGCAGCTTAGGGCCAGGACTCTACAATGAGCAGTTCTTC
TRBV7-8	NA	TRBJ2-5	NA	CASSLAGMAETQYF	TGTGCCAGCAGCTTGGCAGGGATGGCGGAGACCCAGTACTTC
TRBV18	TRBD1	TRBJ1-3	NA	CASSPWTGQTGNTIYF	TGTGCCAGCTCACCCTGGACAGGGCAAACTGGAAACACCATATATTTT
TRBV7-9	NA	TRBJ2-7	few	CASSLSSQASYEQYF	TGTGCCAGCAGCTTATCATCCCAGGCATCCTACGAGCAGTACTTC
TRBV18	TRBD1	TRBJ2-7	NA	CASSSILQGARSYEQYF	TGTGCCAGCTCATCCATCTTACAGGGGGCGCGGTCCTACGAGCAGTACTTC
TRBV7-6	TRBD1	TRBJ1-4	NA	CASSSPRDRGFLNEKLFF	TGTGCCAGCAGCTCCCCTCGGGACAGGGGATTTTTGAATGAAAAACTGTTTTTT
TRBV28	TRBD1	TRBJ1-2	NA	CAITDRAYGYTF	TGTGCCATCACGGACAGGGCCTATGGCTACACCTTC
TRBV5-3	TRBD2	TRBJ2-5	few	CARSFTGGETQYF	TGTGCCAGAAGCTTCACCGGGGGGGAGACCCAGTACTTC
TRBV19	NA	TRBJ1-2	NA	CASSTRPGQLYGYTF	TGTGCCAGTAGTACCCGCCCGGGACAACTCTATGGCTACACCTTC
TRBV6-5	NA	TRBJ1-2	NA	CASSYQGFIPYGYTF	TGTGCCAGCAGTTACCAGGGGTTTATTCCTTATGGCTACACCTTC
TRBV18	TRBD2	TRBJ2-3	NA	CASSPSGSHPPATDTQYF	TGTGCCAGCTCACCTAGCGGGAGCCACCCCCCCGCAACAGATACGCAGTATTTT
TRBV19	NA	TRBJ1-2	NA	CASSPRGNYGYTF	TGTGCCAGTAGTCCCCGGGGGAACTATGGCTACACCTTC
TRBV5-1	NA	TRBJ1-1	NA	CASSLEGVGNTEAFF	TGCGCCAGCAGCTTGGAGGGGGTGGGGAACACTGAAGCTTTCTTT
TRBV9	NA	TRBJ2-1	NA	CASSVQSSYNEQFF	TGTGCCAGCAGCGTCCAGAGCTCCTACAATGAGCAGTTCTTC
TRBV29-1	NA	TRBJ2-7	NA	CSACLWGPEGEQYF	TGCAGCGCCTGCTTATGGGGACCCGAGGGCGAGCAGTACTTC
TRBV4-1	NA	TRBJ2-2	NA	CASSQAGKPTGELFF	TGCGCCAGCAGCCAAGCGGGGAAACCCACCGGGGAGCTGTTTTTT
TRBV6-1	TRBD2	TRBJ2-5	NA	CASSSGREVETQYF	TGTGCCAGCAGTTCGGGACGGGAGGTAGAGACCCAGTACTTC
TRBV2	TRBD1	TRBJ2-7	NA	CASIAGGYEQYF	TGTGCCAGCATTGCAGGGGGATACGAGCAGTACTTC
TRBV7-6	NA	TRBJ2-4	NA	CASSLSLWNIQYF	TGTGCCAGCAGCTTAAGTCTTTGGAACATTCAGTACTTC
TRBV29-1	TRBD1	TRBJ2-7	once	CSVGGQGVGQYF	TGCAGCGTTGGGGGCCAGGGGGTAGGGCAGTACTTC
TRBV14	TRBD2	TRBJ2-1	NA	CASSQDSGNTYNEQFF	TGTGCCAGCAGCCAGGATAGCGGGAACACCTACAATGAGCAGTTCTTC
TRBV29-1	NA	TRBJ1-1	NA	CSVAPGRGAFF	TGCAGCGTTGCCCCTGGACGTGGAGCTTTCTTT
TRBV18	NA	TRBJ2-1	NA	CASSPGARSYNEQFF	TGTGCCAGCTCACCGGGTGCGCGGTCCTACAATGAGCAGTTCTTC
TRBV18	NA	TRBJ1-2	NA	CASSPQGSNYGYTF	TGTGCCAGCTCACCACAGGGCTCTAACTATGGCTACACCTTC
TRBV4-3	NA	TRBJ1-4	NA	CASSQDLRGGGYTTNEKLFF	TGCGCCAGCAGCCAAGATCTTAGAGGCGGAGGGTATACAACTAATGAAAAACTGTTTTTT
TRBV10-3	TRBD1	TRBJ1-5	few	CAISATGGNNQPQHF	TGTGCCATCAGTGCAACAGGGGGAAACAATCAGCCCCAGCATTTT
TRBV4-3	TRBD1	TRBJ1-6	NA	CASSQGEGGGLYNSPLHF	TGCGCCAGCAGCCAGGGGGAGGGAGGGGGCCTCTATAATTCACCCCTCCACTTT
TRBV7-9	TRBD2	TRBJ2-3	NA	CASSAAGPPTDTQYF	TGTGCCAGCAGCGCAGCGGGGCCTCCCACAGATACGCAGTATTTT
TRBV6-4	NA	TRBJ2-3	few	CASSDSTGTDTQYF	TGTGCCAGCAGTGACTCGACAGGCACAGATACGCAGTATTTT
TRBV28	NA	TRBJ1-2	NA	CASRPLSPSGYTF	TGTGCCAGCAGGCCCCTGAGTCCAAGTGGCTACACCTTC
TRBV5-4	TRBD1	TRBJ2-5	NA	CASSVQQGNQETQYF	TGTGCCAGCAGCGTACAACAGGGGAACCAAGAGACCCAGTACTTC
TRBV10-3	NA	TRBJ2-1	NA	CAISVVRGARNNEQFF	TGTGCCATCAGTGTGGTAAGGGGGGCGCGGAACAATGAGCAGTTCTTC
TRBV19	NA	TRBJ2-1	NA	CASSINGGDEQFF	TGTGCCAGTAGTATCAACGGGGGCGATGAGCAGTTCTTC
TRBV2	TRBD2	TRBJ2-3	NA	CASSGRGAAADTQYF	TGTGCCAGCAGTGGGCGGGGGGCAGCGGCAGATACGCAGTATTTT
TRBV5-4	TRBD2	TRBJ2-1	NA	CASSSGLAGRNEQFF	TGTGCCAGCAGCTCGGGACTAGCGGGGCGCAATGAGCAGTTCTTC